The rows below give T cell receptor beta chains drawn from one sample of a study of radiotherapy plus CTLA-4 blockade in lung cancer. Clones were read by immunoSEQ multiplex PCR, and TCRdb kept only the in-frame ones, dropping some. This repertoire shows about 76,000 clones, about 84% found once; its top ten account for 0.79%. Sample: peripheral blood, taken from a patient treated with radiotherapy plus ipilimumab. The source of these receptors is a human donor with non-small cell lung cancer who had stable disease on radiotherapy plus ipilimumab. Each CDR3 is given with its conserved first and last residue. Each record gives: V gene, J gene, D gene, clone size, CDR3 DNA, CDR3 protein. A D gene is named only where the DNA matches it firmly. The size of a clone is reported for some rows only, either as once, few or many, or as a class for expanded clones.

>TRBV10-3|TRBJ1-1|-|-
TGTGCCATCCGCCAAGCAGCACTGAACACTGAAGCTTTCTTT
CAIRQAALNTEAFF
>TRBV2|TRBJ2-2|-|-
TGTGCCAGCATCCGGCTAGCGATACCCGGGGAGCTGTTTTTT
CASIRLAIPGELFF
>TRBV2|TRBJ2-7|-|-
TGTGCCAGCAGTGATGGCGGCAAAGTCTACGAGCAGTACTTC
CASSDGGKVYEQYF
>TRBV19|TRBJ1-1|-|once
TGTGCCAGTAGTGCTTCATCGAACACTGAAGCTTTCTTT
CASSASSNTEAFF
>TRBV5-1|TRBJ2-3|TRBD1|once
TGCGCCAGCAGCTCAGACGGACAGGAAAGCACAGATACGCAGTATTTT
CASSSDGQESTDTQYF
>TRBV7-2|TRBJ1-2|-|-
TGTGCCAGCAGCCTAGGAGGCGGTAATGGCTACACCTTC
CASSLGGGNGYTF
>TRBV6-5|TRBJ1-5|TRBD1|-
TGTGCCAGCAGTTTTCAGGGGGCGGACCAGCCCCAGCATTTT
CASSFQGADQPQHF
>TRBV10-1|TRBJ2-3|-|few
TGCGCCAGCAGTCAGCGCCAGAAAGCAGATACGCAGTATTTT
CASSQRQKADTQYF
>TRBV5-1|TRBJ2-7|TRBD1|once
TGCGCCAGCAGTTTCCCTGGGCAGGGGGCTGGATACGAGCAGTACTTC
CASSFPGQGAGYEQYF
>TRBV19|TRBJ1-5|TRBD1|-
TGTGCCAGTACCACTCCGGGACAGCTACAGAATCAGCCCCAGCATTTT
CASTTPGQLQNQPQHF
>TRBV29-1|TRBJ1-5|-|-
TGCAGCGTTAAGGTAGGGAATACGGGCAATCAGCCCCAGCATTTT
CSVKVGNTGNQPQHF
>TRBV5-4|TRBJ2-6|-|-
TGTGCCAGCAGCTTCGGGGTTTCTGGGGCCAACGTCCTGACTTTC
CASSFGVSGANVLTF
>TRBV5-4|TRBJ1-2|-|-
TGTGCCAGCAGCTTGGACAGGGTCTATGGCTACACCTTC
CASSLDRVYGYTF
>TRBV19|TRBJ1-5|-|-
TGTGCCAGTAGTGACCCAAGAGCGAGCAATCAGCCCCAGCATTTT
CASSDPRASNQPQHF
>TRBV6-5|TRBJ1-1|TRBD1|-
TGTGCCAGCAGGGGACAGATGAACACTGAAGCTTTCTTT
CASRGQMNTEAFF
>TRBV19|TRBJ1-5|TRBD1|-
TGTGCCAGTAGTAGTCGACAGGGGAGTCAGCCCCAGCATTTT
CASSSRQGSQPQHF
>TRBV19|TRBJ1-3|-|few
TGTGCCAGCCTCAGCGTTCCACCTGGAAACACCATATATTTT
CASLSVPPGNTIYF
>TRBV29-1|TRBJ2-2|-|-
TGCAGCGTTGATGAGGGACCGGGCGGGGAGCTGTTTTTT
CSVDEGPGGELFF
>TRBV7-2|TRBJ2-5|TRBD2|-
TGTGCCAGCAGCTTGGACCTCGGGGGGGAGACCCAGTACTTC
CASSLDLGGETQYF
>TRBV28|TRBJ1-2|TRBD1|-
TGTGCCAGCAGTTTAAGCCCTGCCGACAGGGGGCGGTTGTATGGCTACACCTTC
CASSLSPADRGRLYGYTF
>TRBV7-8|TRBJ1-6|-|-
TGTGCCAGCAGCTTAGATTTTAGGTCACCCCTCCACTTT
CASSLDFRSPLHF
>TRBV28|TRBJ2-3|-|-
TGTGCCAGCAGTTTACCCCTGGGGGGCGGGAGGTATTTT
CASSLPLGGGRYF
>TRBV5-1|TRBJ2-3|-|few
TGCGCCAGCAGGGAAGGACAGCATAGCACAGATACGCAGTATTTT
CASREGQHSTDTQYF
>TRBV29-1|TRBJ2-1|-|-
TGCAGCGTTTCGACTAGTATCAATGAGCAGTTCTTC
CSVSTSINEQFF
>TRBV6-1|TRBJ1-5|TRBD1|-
TGTGCCAGCAGCCCCGACAGGGGCAATCAGCCCCAGCATTTT
CASSPDRGNQPQHF
>TRBV18|TRBJ1-1|TRBD1|-
TGTGCCAGCTCACTTCATCAGGGGGACACATCTGAAGCTTTCTTT
CASSLHQGDTSEAFF
>TRBV5-1|TRBJ2-7|TRBD2|once
TGCGCCAGCTCCCGGGTAGCGGGAGGCTACGAGCAGTACTTC
CASSRVAGGYEQYF
>TRBV5-1|TRBJ1-2|-|-
TGCGCCAGCACCCTGGATACGACGGTTGAGTATGGCTACACCTTC
CASTLDTTVEYGYTF
>TRBV5-4|TRBJ1-1|TRBD1|-
TGTGCCAGCAGCCGTCCGGGACAGAGGGCTTTCTTT
CASSRPGQRAFF
>TRBV5-8|TRBJ1-5|TRBD1|-
TGTGCCAGCAGCCCGGGACAGCTCAATAATCAGCCCCAGCATTTT
CASSPGQLNNQPQHF
>TRBV9|TRBJ1-1|TRBD1|-
TGTGCCAGCAGCTCAGGGGGTAAGGGTGAAGCTTTCTTT
CASSSGGKGEAFF
>TRBV5-5|TRBJ2-1|TRBD2|-
TGTGCCAGCAGCCGGGGGGTAGCGGAATACAATGAGCAGTTCTTC
CASSRGVAEYNEQFF
>TRBV27|TRBJ1-1|-|-
TGTGCCAGCAGTTCAGATTCCATGAACACTGAAGCTTTCTTT
CASSSDSMNTEAFF
>TRBV9|TRBJ2-3|-|-
TGTGCCAGCAGCGTAGCCCCGGGGAACACAGATACGCAGTATTTT
CASSVAPGNTDTQYF
>TRBV2|TRBJ2-7|-|few
TGTGCCAGCAGTGGGGACCTATCCTCCTACGAGCAGTACTTC
CASSGDLSSYEQYF
>TRBV6-1|TRBJ2-7|TRBD1|-
TGTGCCAGCAGTTGGACAGGGCCCACCTACGAGCAGTACTTC
CASSWTGPTYEQYF
>TRBV5-1|TRBJ2-3|TRBD2|-
TGCGCCAGCAGGGGGGGAGGACTAGCCTCTGATACGCAGTATTTT
CASRGGGLASDTQYF
>TRBV11-2|TRBJ2-4|-|once
TGTGCCAGCAGCTCCGGATTAGCCAAAAACATTCAGTACTTC
CASSSGLAKNIQYF
>TRBV11-3|TRBJ2-5|-|-
TGTGCCAGCAGCCGGGGGGAGGCAGGGGGCTTGGAGACCCAGTACTTC
CASSRGEAGGLETQYF
>TRBV5-4|TRBJ1-1|-|few
TGTGCCAGCAGCTTGGATATATTTGACACTGAAGCTTTCTTT
CASSLDIFDTEAFF
>TRBV7-9|TRBJ1-2|-|once
TGTGCCAGCAGCCAAGAGGTGGGGTTCAGCTACACCTTC
CASSQEVGFSYTF
>TRBV7-7|TRBJ2-2|TRBD1|-
TGTGCTACTTCGGGACAGGGCGTTACCGGGGAGCTGTTTTTT
CATSGQGVTGELFF
>TRBV10-3|TRBJ2-3|TRBD2|-
TGTGCCATCAGTGCTTCTACCGGGAGGTGGACAGATACGCAGTATTTT
CAISASTGRWTDTQYF
>TRBV6-1|TRBJ1-2|-|-
TGTGCCAGCAGTGAGGGGGTGAAGAACACCTTC
CASSEGVKNTF
>TRBV30|TRBJ2-7|-|-
TGTGCCTGGAGTGCCGGGAGCCAAGTCGACGAGCAGTACTTC
CAWSAGSQVDEQYF
>TRBV9|TRBJ2-7|TRBD2|-
TGTGCCAGCAGCGTAGGGGGGACTAGCGGGGCTTACGAGCAGTACTTC
CASSVGGTSGAYEQYF
>TRBV4-2|TRBJ2-1|-|-
TGTGCCAGCAGCCAAGATAATACAGGGTACAATGAGCAGTTCTTC
CASSQDNTGYNEQFF
>TRBV2|TRBJ1-2|-|once
TGTGCCAGCAACCACGGAAGGAACTATGGCTACACCTTC
CASNHGRNYGYTF
>TRBV5-1|TRBJ1-4|-|few
TGCGCCAGCAGCTTGAAGGACACGGAGGAAAAACTGTTTTTT
CASSLKDTEEKLFF
>TRBV28|TRBJ2-1|-|once
TGTGCCAGCAGTAGCGGTGAGAGCGGGTCTTACAATGAGCAGTTCTTC
CASSSGESGSYNEQFF
>TRBV6-1|TRBJ1-2|-|-
TGTGCCAGCAGTTCCAGGCTTTATGGCTACACCTTC
CASSSRLYGYTF